The 16 T cell receptor beta chains listed next were all sequenced from one sample in a study of OX40 agonist ivuxolimab in advanced cancers. Data came from immunoSEQ multiplex PCR; TCRdb stores just in-frame clones and leaves some out. The sample consists of under 80,000 clones, about 87% of them appearing once. The specimen comprised CD4+ or CD8+ T cells sorted from blood, sampled in a trial of the OX40 agonist ivuxolimab. These receptors all come from an adult with an advanced solid tumor such as melanoma, head and neck, liver or kidney cancer.

The V call is TRBV19, the J call TRBJ1-1; D not certain. Trimming removed 4 bases at V and 0 bases at J, with 6 bases between. This CDR3 has 13 amino acids. The germline V gene encodes CDR1 LNHDA and CDR2 SQIVND (reference sequence). CDR3 bases: TGTGCCAGTAGTAGAACAGTGAACACTGAAGCTTTCTTT. Protein product: CASSRTVNTEAFF.

The chain is built from TRBV7-2 and TRBJ2-7, with TRBD1 identical over 7 bases. After removal of 0 bases from V and 7 bases from J, the junction contained 12 bases not matched to a gene. The CDR3 is made up of 16 amino acids. The germline gives CDR1 SGHTA, CDR2 FQGNSA. The CDR3 is CASSLARTGQTREQYF. The CDR3 bases are TGTGCCAGCAGCTTAGCCCGGACAGGCCAAACTCGGGAGCAGTACTTC.

V is TRBV30 and J is TRBJ1-6; D is perhaps TRBD1 (5 bases). With 2 bases removed from V and 8 bases from J, the gap between germline ends came to 10 bases. The CDR3 loop spans 13 amino acids. Looked up from germline, CDR1 is GTSNPN and CDR2 is SVGIG (reference sequence). The CDR3 DNA is TGTGCCTGGAGTAGGGGCAGAGATTCACCCCTCCACTTT. Its protein is CAWSRGRDSPLHF. Looking up the rest from reference TRBV30 and TRBJ1-6 gives the full variable domain: SQTIHQWPATLVQPVGSPLSLECTVEGTSNPNLYWYRQAAGRGLQLLFYSVGIGQISSEVPQNLSASRPQDRQFILSSKKLLLSDSGFYLCAWSRGRDSPLHFGNGTRLTVT.

The chain joins TRBV13 to TRBJ2-3; D is ambiguous. Germline V gene sequence: CDR1 PRHDT, CDR2 FYEKMQ (reference sequence). CDR3 length: 13 amino acids. The V end lost 5 bases, the J end lost 4 bases, and 10 bases lay between the germline ends. CDR3 sequence reads: CASSVSRADTQYF. The CDR3 DNA is TGTGCCAGCAGCGTCTCTAGAGCAGATACGCAGTATTTT.

This clone was found once. CDR3 region: CASSRGQGAFTGELFF. The CDR3, as DNA: TGCGCCAGCAGCCGAGGACAGGGGGCGTTCACCGGGGAGCTGTTTTTT. V is TRBV5-1 and J is TRBJ2-2, with TRBD1 matching over 11 bases. The CDR3 contains 16 residues. Germline-derived CDR1 and CDR2 are SGHRS and YFSETQ. The J segment lost 4 bases and the V segment lost 4 bases, leaving 6 bases of the junction unmatched.

The rearrangement joins TRBV4-2 to TRBJ1-4; TRBD1 aligns across 8 bases. CDR3 length: 15 residues. The J segment lost 8 bases and the V segment lost 0 bases, leaving 5 bases of the junction unmatched. Per germline, CDR1 LGHNA and CDR2 YNFKEQ. CDR3 residues: CASSQDRGQGEKLFF. CDR3 bases: TGTGCCAGCAGCCAAGACAGGGGGCAAGGGGAAAAACTGTTTTTT.

The chain is built from TRBV4-2 and TRBJ1-5; no firm D call. Trimming removed 0 bases at V and 4 bases at J, with 10 bases between. The CDR3 runs 15 residues. The germline gives CDR1 LGHNA, CDR2 YNFKEQ. The CDR3 spells CASSQDVGNNQPQHF. The CDR3 coding sequence is TGTGCCAGCAGCCAAGATGTAGGTAATAATCAGCCCCAGCATTTT.

This clone has a single count. The V call is TRBV6-4, the J call TRBJ2-3; 9 bases line up with TRBD2. The CDR3 length is 15 residues. The J segment lost 3 bases and the V segment lost 0 bases, leaving 1 base of the junction unmatched. Germline V gives CDR1 MRHNA, CDR2 SNTAGT. The chain's CDR3 is CASSDSSGGTDTQYF. The CDR3 DNA reads TGTGCCAGCAGTGACTCTAGCGGGGGAACAGATACGCAGTATTTT.

The chain uses TRBV2 and TRBJ2-2; D is perhaps TRBD1 (5 bases). The CDR3 is made up of 14 amino acids. Trimming took 8 bases from V and 4 from J, leaving 14 bases between them. Germline assignment: CDR1 SNHLY and CDR2 FYNNEI. The CDR3 spells CASFPRAVTGELFF. The CDR3 DNA reads as TGTGCCAGCTTTCCCAGGGCAGTCACCGGGGAGCTGTTTTTT.

V and J are TRBV15 and TRBJ2-1; 9 bases are a match to TRBD2. This CDR3 comprises 18 residues. With V trimmed by 2 bases and J by 7 bases, 15 bases remained unmatched. Germline-derived CDR1 and CDR2 are LNHNV and YYDKDF (reference sequence). The CDR3 DNA is TGTGCCACCAGCAGATCGGAAGCGGGAGGTTATTTAAGGAATGAGCAGTTCTTC. This sequence encodes CATSRSEAGGYLRNEQFF.

This chain connects TRBV5-1 to TRBJ2-7; D might be TRBD1 (5 bases). CDR1 SGHRS and CDR2 YFSETQ come from the germline V gene. The CDR3 covers 14 residues. Deletions cut 1 base from V and 2 bases from J, with 10 bases between. The CDR3 DNA is TGCGCCAGCAGCTTGTCGGCAGGGACCTACGAGCAGTACTTC. Its translation: CASSLSAGTYEQYF.

Worth noting for this clone: The junction shows a germline mismatch at one end, possibly a read error. The chain couples TRBV15 to TRBJ1-4; D is ambiguous. CDR1 and CDR2 from the germline V gene are LNHNV and YYDKDF (reference sequence). CDR3 size: 14 residues. CDR3 in amino acids: CATSRVKGGEKLLF. The DNA of the CDR3 is TGTGCCACCAGCAGAGTGAAGGGCGGGGAAAAACTGCTTTTT.

The V gene is TRBV13, the J gene TRBJ2-1; no firm D call. The V and J ends lost 3 bases and 2 bases respectively, with 11 bases between them. This CDR3 comprises 15 residues. Germline V gene lookup returns CDR1 PRHDT and CDR2 FYEKMQ (reference sequence). The DNA of the CDR3 is TGTGCCAGCAGCTTCCAGGACCCGCCCTACAATGAGCAGTTCTTC. This codes for CASSFQDPPYNEQFF. Drawing the rest from reference TRBV13 and TRBJ2-1, the complete variable domain is AAGVIQSPRHLIKEKRETATLKCYPIPRHDTVYWYQQGPGQDPQFLISFYEKMQSDKGSIPDRFSAQQFSDYHSELNMSSLELGDSALYFCASSFQDPPYNEQFFGPGTRLTVL.

The chain is built from TRBV6-1 and TRBJ2-3; 12 bases agree with TRBD2. In germline, CDR1 is MNHNS, CDR2 SASEGT. The CDR3 consists of 17 residues. The trim removed 4 bases at V and 2 bases at J, leaving 7 bases unmatched. The CDR3 DNA reads as TGTGCCAGCAGTGTACTAGCGGGGGGACCCAACACAGATACGCAGTATTTT. This gives the protein CASSVLAGGPNTDTQYF.

This clone has only a few counts. The chain links TRBV4-1 to TRBJ1-6, with 9 bases matching TRBD1. The CDR3 totals 17 residues. Germline CDR1 MGHRA, CDR2 YSYEKL. Trimming cost V 4 bases and J 9 bases; bases outside gene matches: 13. The CDR3 bases are TGCGCCAGCAGCCGCGGAATCGGACAGGGGAAGGGTTCACCCCTCCACTTT. It codes for CASSRGIGQGKGSPLHF.

This rearrangement joins TRBV6-5 to TRBJ2-1, with D perhaps matching TRBD1 (6 bases). Germline loops: CDR1 MNHEY, CDR2 SVGAGI. This CDR3 is 12 amino acids long. Between the trimmed V and J ends, which lost 6 bases and 7 bases, there was a span of 10 bases. CDR3 residues: CASSRTVNEQFF. CDR3 bases: TGTGCCAGCAGCAGGACAGTAAATGAGCAGTTCTTC.